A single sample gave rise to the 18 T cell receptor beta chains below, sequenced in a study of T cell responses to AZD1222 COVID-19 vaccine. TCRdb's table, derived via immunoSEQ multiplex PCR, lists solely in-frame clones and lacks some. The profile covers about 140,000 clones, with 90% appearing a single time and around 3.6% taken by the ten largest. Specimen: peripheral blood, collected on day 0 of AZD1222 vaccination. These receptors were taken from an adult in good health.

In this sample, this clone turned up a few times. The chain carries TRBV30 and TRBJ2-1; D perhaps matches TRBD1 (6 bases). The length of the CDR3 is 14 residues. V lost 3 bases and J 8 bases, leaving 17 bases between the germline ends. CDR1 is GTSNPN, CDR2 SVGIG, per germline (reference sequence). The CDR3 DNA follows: TGTGCCTGGAGCCCCCCCCGGGACACCCATGAGCAGTTCTTC. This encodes CAWSPPRDTHEQFF.

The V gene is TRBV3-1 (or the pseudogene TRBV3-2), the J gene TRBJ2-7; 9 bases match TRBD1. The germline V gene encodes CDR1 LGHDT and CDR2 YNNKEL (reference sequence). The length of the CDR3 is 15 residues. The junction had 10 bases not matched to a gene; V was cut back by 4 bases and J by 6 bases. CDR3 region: CASSRQGTGSPEQYF. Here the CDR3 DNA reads TGTGCCAGCAGCCGCCAAGGGACAGGGTCCCCCGAGCAGTACTTC.

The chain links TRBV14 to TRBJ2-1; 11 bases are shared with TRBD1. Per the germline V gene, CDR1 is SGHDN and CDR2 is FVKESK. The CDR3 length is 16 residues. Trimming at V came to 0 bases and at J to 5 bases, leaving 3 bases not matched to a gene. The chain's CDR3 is CASSQDGTGGNNEQFF. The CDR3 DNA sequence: TGTGCCAGCAGCCAAGATGGGACAGGGGGGAACAATGAGCAGTTCTTC.

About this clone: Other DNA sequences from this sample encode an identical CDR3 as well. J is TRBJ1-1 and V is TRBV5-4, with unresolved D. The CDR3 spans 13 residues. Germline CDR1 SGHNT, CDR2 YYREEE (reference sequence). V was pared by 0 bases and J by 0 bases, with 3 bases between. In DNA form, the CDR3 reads TGTGCCAGCAGCTTGGAAGTGAACACTGAAGCTTTCTTT. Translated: CASSLEVNTEAFF.

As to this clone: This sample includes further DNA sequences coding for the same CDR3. The CDR3 DNA reads as TGTGCCAGCAGCCCACTCGTGAACACTGAAGCTTTCTTT. It yields the protein CASSPLVNTEAFF. V usage is TRBV11-3 and J usage is TRBJ1-1; D is ambiguous. Germline-derived CDR1 and CDR2 are SGHNT and YENEEA. Trimming cost V 5 bases and J 0 bases, with 7 bases left between them. The CDR3 is 13 residues long.

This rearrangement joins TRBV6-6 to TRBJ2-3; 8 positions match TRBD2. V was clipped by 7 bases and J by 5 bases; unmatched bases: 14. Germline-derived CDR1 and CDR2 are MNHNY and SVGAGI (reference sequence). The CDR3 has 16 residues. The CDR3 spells CASIPAVAGFRDTQYF. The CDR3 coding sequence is TGTGCCAGCATCCCGGCAGTAGCGGGATTCAGAGATACGCAGTATTTT.

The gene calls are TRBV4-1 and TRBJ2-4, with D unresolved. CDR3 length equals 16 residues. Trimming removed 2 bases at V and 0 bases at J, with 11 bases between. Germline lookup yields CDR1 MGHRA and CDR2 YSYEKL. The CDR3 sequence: CASSQPRAVAKNIQYF. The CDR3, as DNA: TGCGCCAGCAGCCAACCCCGGGCAGTAGCCAAAAACATTCAGTACTTC.

DNA for the CDR3: TGTGCCAGCAGCTCCGGACTAGCGTCTGGACAGTACTTC. Protein: CASSSGLASGQYF. The rearrangement uses TRBV5-6 and TRBJ2-7, with 9 bases identical to TRBD2. V shed 3 bases, J shed 10 bases, and the junction held 8 bases outside the gene matches. Germline lookup yields CDR1 SGHDT and CDR2 YYEEEE. CDR3 size: 13 residues.

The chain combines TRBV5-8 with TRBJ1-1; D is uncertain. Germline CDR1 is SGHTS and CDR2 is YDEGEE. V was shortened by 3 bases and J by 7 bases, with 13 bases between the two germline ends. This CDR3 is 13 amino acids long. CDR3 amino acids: CASSSWTVIEAFF. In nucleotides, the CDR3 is TGTGCCAGCAGCTCCTGGACGGTCATTGAAGCTTTCTTT.

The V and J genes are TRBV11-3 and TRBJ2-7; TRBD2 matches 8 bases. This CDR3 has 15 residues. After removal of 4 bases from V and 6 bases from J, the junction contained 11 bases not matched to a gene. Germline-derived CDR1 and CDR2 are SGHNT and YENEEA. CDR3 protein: CASSSLAGSPLEQYF. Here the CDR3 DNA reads TGTGCCAGCAGCTCTTTAGCGGGATCCCCTCTCGAGCAGTACTTC.

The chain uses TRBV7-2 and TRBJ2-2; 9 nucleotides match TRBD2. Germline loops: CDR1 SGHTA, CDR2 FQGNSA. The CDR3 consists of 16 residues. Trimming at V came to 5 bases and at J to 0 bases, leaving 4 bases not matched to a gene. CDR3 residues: CASSVTSGPNTGELFF. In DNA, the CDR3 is TGTGCCAGCAGCGTTACTAGCGGGCCGAACACCGGGGAGCTGTTTTTT.

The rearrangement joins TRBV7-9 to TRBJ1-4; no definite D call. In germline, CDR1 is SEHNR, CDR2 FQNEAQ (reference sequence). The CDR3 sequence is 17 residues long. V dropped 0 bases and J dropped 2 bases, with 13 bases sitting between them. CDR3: CASSLAIQAVTNEKLFF. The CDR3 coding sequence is TGTGCCAGCAGCTTAGCGATCCAGGCCGTTACTAATGAAAAACTGTTTTTT.

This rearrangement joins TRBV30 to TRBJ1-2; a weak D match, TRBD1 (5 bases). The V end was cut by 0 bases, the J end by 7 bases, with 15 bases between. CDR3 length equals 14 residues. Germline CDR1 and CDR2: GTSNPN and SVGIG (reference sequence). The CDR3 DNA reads TGTGCCTGGAGTGTGGGGCAGGGAGCCACTGGCTACACCTTC. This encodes CAWSVGQGATGYTF.

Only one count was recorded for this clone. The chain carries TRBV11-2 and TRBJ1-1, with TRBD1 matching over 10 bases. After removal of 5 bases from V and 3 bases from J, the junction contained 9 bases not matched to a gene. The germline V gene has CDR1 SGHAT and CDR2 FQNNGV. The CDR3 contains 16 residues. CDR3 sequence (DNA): TGTGCCAGCAGCGTCCGACAGGGGGCATGGGACACTGAAGCTTTCTTT. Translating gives CASSVRQGAWDTEAFF.

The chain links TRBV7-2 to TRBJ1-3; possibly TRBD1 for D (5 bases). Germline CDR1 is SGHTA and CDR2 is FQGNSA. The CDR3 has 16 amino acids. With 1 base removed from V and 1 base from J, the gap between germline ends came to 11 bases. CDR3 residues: CASSLGPPGSGNTIYF. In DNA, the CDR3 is TGTGCCAGCAGCTTAGGCCCGCCAGGGTCTGGAAACACCATATATTTT.

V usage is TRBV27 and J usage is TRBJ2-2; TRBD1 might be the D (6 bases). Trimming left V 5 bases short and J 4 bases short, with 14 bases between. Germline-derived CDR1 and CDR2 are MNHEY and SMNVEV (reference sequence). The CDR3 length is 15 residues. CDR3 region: CASSVGQLGTGELFF. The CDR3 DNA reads TGTGCCAGCAGTGTCGGACAGCTGGGCACCGGGGAGCTGTTTTTT.

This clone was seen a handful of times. Here the CDR3 reads CASSSGIPTFVGASSYEQYF. CDR3 coding DNA: TGCGCCAGCAGCTCAGGAATCCCTACGTTTGTGGGTGCGAGCTCCTACGAGCAGTACTTC. The chain joins TRBV5-1 to TRBJ2-7; D is unresolved. Between the trimmed V and J ends, which lost 3 bases and 0 bases, there was a span of 28 bases. This CDR3 comprises 20 residues. The germline V gene has CDR1 SGHRS and CDR2 YFSETQ.

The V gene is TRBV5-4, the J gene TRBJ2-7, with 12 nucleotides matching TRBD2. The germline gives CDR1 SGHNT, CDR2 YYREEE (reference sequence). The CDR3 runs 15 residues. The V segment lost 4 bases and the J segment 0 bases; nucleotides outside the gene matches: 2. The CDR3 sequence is CASSEGLAGSYEQYF. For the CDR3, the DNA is TGTGCCAGCAGCGAGGGACTAGCGGGCTCCTACGAGCAGTACTTC.